The following is a T cell receptor (beta chain) sequence with its context. The antigen remains unidentified. The method was immunoSEQ multiplex PCR; TCRdb's version includes in-frame clones alone and lacks a portion of them. The data hold more than 90,000 clones, with about 93% observed a single time. The sample originates from a study of graft-versus-host responses after intestinal transplantation. Study-wide background: Uniformly, recipients were administered anti-thymocyte globulin induction with subsequent tacrolimus and steroids for approximately three years. Study observations and caveats: Investigators detected GvH clones in recipient marrow, with some emerging earlier in ileum or blood. Circulating GvH clone levels at their peak were associated with HvG declines (early post-transplant). Subjects displaying graft-donor T cell macrochimerism possessed elevated graft-versus-host to host-versus-graft clonal ratios inside allografts.

The germline V gene has CDR1 SNHLY and CDR2 FYNNEI. V lost 3 bases, J lost 0 bases, and 7 bases stayed unmatched. The CDR3 runs to 16 residues. The sequence came from a human donor who received an intestinal transplant. This chain connects TRBV2 to TRBJ1-1; 7 bases are a match to TRBD1. This specimen was unstimulated CD8+ T cells sorted from spleen or lymph node cells, taken before intestinal transplant. In nucleotides, the CDR3 is TGTGCCAGCAGTGAGGATCCGACAGGGATGAACACTGAAGCTTTCTTT. It yields the protein CASSEDPTGMNTEAFF.